The rows below give T cell receptor beta chains drawn from one sample of a study of cytomegalovirus exposure and HLA in healthy donors. Sequencing was performed with immunoSEQ multiplex PCR; in TCRdb, only in-frame clones are kept and a portion is missing. The data include under 150,000 clones; the top ten clones carry less than 2%. The sample taken for sequencing was PBMCs. Receptors were obtained from a woman between 40 and 55 years old in good health and CMV-seronegative. Each CDR3 is given with its conserved first and last residue. D genes are given only for firm matches.

j_call v_call d_call cdr3_nt cdr3_aa
TRBJ1-1 TRBV7-2 TRBD1 TGTGCCAGCAGTTCTACAGGGGCGAGGAACACTGAAGCTTTCTTT CASSSTGARNTEAFF
TRBJ1-1 TRBV6-5 TRBD1 TGTGCCAGCAGTTACCGGGACAGGGGGAACACTGAAGCTTTCTTT CASSYRDRGNTEAFF
TRBJ2-7 TRBV7-8 NA TGTGCCAGCAGCTTATTTCAGGGGTCCTACGAGCAGTACTTC CASSLFQGSYEQYF
TRBJ2-3 TRBV5-1 NA TGCGCCAGCAGCTTCGATCAGGGGGATACGCAGTATTTT CASSFDQGDTQYF
TRBJ1-2 TRBV19 TRBD1 TGTGCCAGCCGGGACAGGGCTAACTATGGCTACACCTTC CASRDRANYGYTF
TRBJ1-4 TRBV7-9 TRBD1 TGTGCCAGCAGCGCCGCCGGGACAGGTGGCGAAAAACTGTTTTTT CASSAAGTGGEKLFF
TRBJ1-5 TRBV7-8 TRBD1 TGTGCCAGCAGCCAGAGGACAGGGGGCTCGGTCAATCAGCCCCAGCATTTT CASSQRTGGSVNQPQHF
TRBJ1-6 TRBV13 TRBD1 TGTGCCAGCAGCCAGGGACCCAGGGGGGATAATTCACCCCTCCACTTT CASSQGPRGDNSPLHF
TRBJ1-1 TRBV5-1 NA TGCGCCAGCAGGGGGCTGGACACTGAAGCTTTCTTT CASRGLDTEAFF
TRBJ1-1 TRBV7-3 TRBD1 TGTGCCAGCAGCTTAGGACAGGCGAACACTGAAGCTTTCTTT CASSLGQANTEAFF
TRBJ2-3 TRBV9 TRBD2 TGTGCCAGCAGCGTAGAGCCTAGCGGGGGGGCGGTAAGAGATACGCAGTATTTT CASSVEPSGGAVRDTQYF
TRBJ1-1 TRBV4-3 NA TGCGCCAGCAGCCAACTTCCCACCGCGGGCACTGAAGCTTTCTTT CASSQLPTAGTEAFF
TRBJ2-2 TRBV7-2 NA TGTGCCAGCCTAATGGGTAGCGCGAACACCGGGGAGCTGTTTTTT CASLMGSANTGELFF
TRBJ2-5 TRBV5-6 TRBD2 TGTGCCAGCAGCTTAGCGGGGGCGGGGGAGACCCAGTACTTC CASSLAGAGETQYF
TRBJ2-7 TRBV28 TRBD2 TGTGCCAGCGGCCGCGGGGGTTCCTACGAGCAGTACTTC CASGRGGSYEQYF
TRBJ1-2 TRBV19 NA TGTGCCAGTATCGGGAATAAGAACTATGGCTACACCTTC CASIGNKNYGYTF
TRBJ2-3 TRBV6-1 TRBD1 TGTGCCAGCATCCCCGGACAGGGGGGCACAGATACGCAGTATTTT CASIPGQGGTDTQYF
TRBJ1-1 TRBV11-2 NA TGTGCCAGCAGCGCAACTTTCGGGGGTGAAGCTTTCTTT CASSATFGGEAFF
TRBJ1-1 TRBV10-3 TRBD1 TGTGCCATCAGCTCGGGACAGGGGAACACTGAAGCTTTCTTT CAISSGQGNTEAFF
TRBJ2-2 TRBV7-2 NA TGTGCCGGGAGCGGGCGGGGTAGTACCGGGGAGCTGTTTTTT CAGSGRGSTGELFF
TRBJ2-2 TRBV7-2 TRBD2 TGTGCCAGCAGCTTATGGGGGTCTAGCGGGGGGAGGACCGGGGAGCTGTTTTTT CASSLWGSSGGRTGELFF
TRBJ1-1 TRBV6-1 NA TGTGCCAGCAGCCACGGGACACTGAACACTGAAGCTTTCTTT CASSHGTLNTEAFF
TRBJ2-5 TRBV7-6 TRBD1 TGTGCCAGCAGCTCGCAGGGGGCTGGGTCAGAGACCCAGTACTTC CASSSQGAGSETQYF
TRBJ2-7 TRBV6-6 NA TGTGCCAGCAGCAAAAGCACAGGGCTCTTTGCCTACGAGCAGTACTTC CASSKSTGLFAYEQYF
TRBJ2-2 TRBV7-3 TRBD1 TGTGCCAGCAGACGACAGGGAACGACCGGGGAGCTGTTTTTT CASRRQGTTGELFF
TRBJ1-4 TRBV9 TRBD1 TGTGCCAGCAGCGTCTCGGGACAGGGGAATGAAAAACTGTTTTTT CASSVSGQGNEKLFF
TRBJ1-5 TRBV15 NA TGTGCCACCAGCAGAGATAGTCGGCAGCCCCAGCATTTT CATSRDSRQPQHF
TRBJ1-5 TRBV28 NA TGTGCCAGCAGTTTATCGGGTGGATACAATCAGCCCCAGCATTTT CASSLSGGYNQPQHF
TRBJ1-5 TRBV19 TRBD1 TGTGCCCGAGACAGGGGGAGAGGCAATCAGCCCCAGCATTTT CARDRGRGNQPQHF
TRBJ1-5 TRBV19 TRBD1 TGTGCCAGTAGTATGGGGACAGGGGCATCTCAGCCCCAGCATTTT CASSMGTGASQPQHF
TRBJ1-6 TRBV27 TRBD1 TGTGCCAGCAGTCCGCGACAGGGTCTGGTCGGTTCCTATAATTCACCCCTCCACTTT CASSPRQGLVGSYNSPLHF
TRBJ1-5 TRBV7-2 NA TGTGCCAGCACCTACAATGGGCCTCTAACCAATCAGCCCCAGCATTTT CASTYNGPLTNQPQHF
TRBJ1-1 TRBV5-5 TRBD1 TGTGCCAGCAGCTTATTGCCAGGGGGCCCTGAAGCTTTCTTT CASSLLPGGPEAFF
TRBJ2-1 TRBV4-3 TRBD2 TGCGCCAGCAGCCAAGAGGTAGCGGGGGGTAACAATGAGCAGTTCTTC CASSQEVAGGNNEQFF
TRBJ1-1 TRBV5-1 NA TGCGCCAGCAGCTTGCGGGGAGGGAACACTGAAGCTTTCTTT CASSLRGGNTEAFF
TRBJ1-2 TRBV19 NA TGTGCCAGTATAGGACACAACTATGGCTACACCTTC CASIGHNYGYTF
TRBJ1-4 TRBV6-5 TRBD1 TGTGCCAGCAGTTACGGAGGGGGCGCGGAAAAACTGTTTTTT CASSYGGGAEKLFF
TRBJ2-2 TRBV18 TRBD1 TGTGCCAGCTCAACGGACAGGGCGGACACCGGGGAGCTGTTTTTT CASSTDRADTGELFF
TRBJ2-5 TRBV5-6 TRBD2 TGTGCCAGCATCCGAGTCGGGGCGGGGGAAGAGACCCAGTACTTC CASIRVGAGEETQYF
TRBJ2-5 TRBV13 TRBD2 TGTGCCAGCAGCCCCCGGGGGGGCCAAGAGACCCAGTACTTC CASSPRGGQETQYF
TRBJ1-2 TRBV6-5 NA TGTGCCAGCAACGAGGGCCTACAAGGGGGCTACACCTTC CASNEGLQGGYTF
TRBJ1-1 TRBV14 NA TGTGCCAGCAGCCACACAGTGACAGGCCTCGCAGAGGCTTTCTTT CASSHTVTGLAEAFF
TRBJ1-1 TRBV7-8 NA TGTGCCAGCAGCTTAGTAGGAGGGAACACTGAAGCTTTCTTT CASSLVGGNTEAFF
TRBJ2-7 TRBV5-4 NA TGTGCCAGCAGCGAATGGGCTACGGGATACGAGCAGTACTTC CASSEWATGYEQYF
TRBJ1-4 TRBV2 NA TGTGCCAGCACCAACGGGGGAGGAGGAGCGGAAAAACTGTTTTTT CASTNGGGGAEKLFF
TRBJ2-2 TRBV5-1 NA TGCGCCAGCAGCTTGGGGTCTGACAGAGAACACACCGGGGAGCTGTTTTTT CASSLGSDREHTGELFF